This T cell receptor (beta chain) was captured in a study of blood T cell repertoires in COVID-19. Turning to the study itself: Researchers got acute and convalescent COVID-19 samples from the United States, Italy and Spain.

The germline gives CDR1 SGHRS, CDR2 YFSETQ. V was pared by 1 base and J by 0 bases, with 5 bases of the junction left unmatched. The CDR3 is made up of 16 amino acids. TCRdb keeps only in-frame clones here, not all; method: immunoSEQ multiplex PCR. This sample has about 140,000 clones, with roughly 80% found just once. Sequencing used peripheral blood. V and J are TRBV5-1 and TRBJ2-3; 7 nucleotides align to TRBD1. The clonotype comes from a man aged 65-85 years who had recovered from COVID-19. The CDR3 region is CASSLPRGQSTDTQYF. CDR3 sequence (DNA): TGCGCCAGCAGCTTGCCAAGGGGGCAGAGCACAGATACGCAGTATTTT.